These 8 T cell receptor gamma chains share one sample of origin, sequenced in a study of gamma-delta chains in newborns, infants, children. TCRdb reanalysed the reads via CATT. In the table there are 1,500 or so gamma-chain clones, 3% to 4% of which are singletons. The sequenced sample was blood. The receptors originated from a child who was a newborn, infant or young child, either healthy, febrile or measles-vaccinated (not recorded which).

This clone was observed a few times. The translation of this DNA and the TCRdb protein of a much larger clone differ at residue 11, probably owing to a read error; the protein shown here is translated from the DNA. V gene TRGV2 combines with J gene TRGJP1. This CDR3 has 13 residues. Germline V gives CDR1 EGSNGY, CDR2 YDSYNSKV. The CDR3 here is CATWDGPERFRIF. In DNA form, the CDR3 reads TGTGCCACCTGGGACGGGCCAGAGCGGTTCAGGATATTT.

The chain carries TRGV9 and TRGJP. V trimming: 1 base; J trimming: 9 bases; junction bases outside the gene matches: 3. The germline V gene encodes CDR1 GITISATS and CDR2 ISYDGTV (reference sequence). The CDR3 is 15 amino acids. Here the CDR3 reads CALWEVALGKKIKVF. The CDR3 DNA reads as TGTGCCTTGTGGGAGGTTGCGTTGGGCAAAAAAATCAAGGTATTT.

On this clone: Other DNA sequences of this sample code for an identical CDR3. V usage is TRGV9 and J usage is TRGJP. This CDR3 has 17 amino acids. V lost 0 bases, J lost 7 bases, and 6 bases stayed unmatched. Germline CDR1 and CDR2: GITISATS and ISYDGTV (reference sequence). CDR3: CALWEVRRELGKKIKVF. The CDR3 DNA follows: TGTGCCTTGTGGGAGGTGAGGAGGGAGTTGGGCAAAAAAATCAAGGTATTT.

Turning to this clone: This sequence is one base from a far larger clone and is likely a read error. Other nucleotide sequences in the sample specify the same CDR3. The rearrangement uses TRGV4 and TRGJ1 or TRGJ2. The germline V gene has CDR1 EGSTGY and CDR2 YDSYTSSV. The CDR3 covers 9 residues. The CDR3 DNA reads as TGTGCCACCTGGATTAAGAAGCTCTTT. Translated: CATWIKKLF.

Sample share makes this clone medium-sized. The chain has TRGV4 and TRGJ1 or TRGJ2. V shed 1 base, J shed 1 base, and the junction held 1 base outside the gene matches. Per the germline V gene, CDR1 is EGSTGY and CDR2 is YDSYTSSV. The CDR3 contains 13 residues. The CDR3 loop reads CATWDGNYYKKLF. The DNA for the CDR3 is TGTGCCACCTGGGATGGTAATTATTATAAGAAACTCTTT.

This clone was detected a few times. TCRdb assigns this DNA the protein of a much larger clone, which departs from its translation at residue 6; this likely reflects a read error, and the protein shown comes from translating the DNA. The rearrangement links TRGV9 to TRGJP. V shed 3 bases, J shed 8 bases, and the junction held 7 bases outside the gene matches. From germline, CDR1 is GITISATS and CDR2 ISYDGTV (reference sequence). The CDR3 is 16 residues long. The CDR3 protein is CALWERRKLGKKIKVF. DNA for the CDR3: TGTGCCTTGTGGGAGCGGCGGAAGTTGGGCAAAAAAATCAAGGTATTT.

About this clone itself: Since a much larger clone is just one base distant, this may be a read error. V is TRGV9 and J is TRGJP. Germline values: CDR1 GITISATS, CDR2 ISYDGTV (reference sequence). The CDR3 spans 15 residues. The DNA of the CDR3 is TGTGCCTTGTGGGGAAGCTCGTTCGGCAAAAAAATCGAGGTATTT. Translation: CALWGSSFGKKIEVF.

This clone was counted only a few times. With a much larger clone just one base away, this may be a read error. The V and J genes are TRGV9 and TRGJP. CDR1 and CDR2 (germline): GITISATS, ISYDGTV (reference sequence). The CDR3 length is 17 residues. The CDR3 loop reads CALWEVHWELDKKIKVF. CDR3 nucleotides: TGTGCCTTGTGGGAGGTGCATTGGGAGTTGGACAAAAAAATCAAGGTATTT.